Given below is one TCR beta chain in context. Its antigen is still unknown. The sample comes from a study of post-analysis software for immune sequencing data. Findings and caveats of the study: About five TRBV segments, including TRBV5-6, TRBV5-1 and TRBV20-1, were more frequent in patients than controls.

V was trimmed by 0 bases and J by 0 bases, leaving 8 bases between them. The CDR3 is 16 residues long. CDR1 and CDR2 from the germline V gene are MNHEY and SVGAGI. Sequencing libraries made from TCR beta cDNA carried unique molecular identifiers. Between 1 and 10 million T cells gave rise to a few hundred thousand cDNA molecules. A single record per CDR3 protein comes from TCRdb applying MiXCR to the PCR reads. The table includes 350,000 to 450,000 distinct CDR3 sequences, less than 40% detected once. The V and J genes are TRBV6-5 and TRBJ1-4, with D unresolved. Specimen: blood. This clonotype was sampled from a girl aged 5 to 17 with multiple sclerosis. For the CDR3, the DNA is TGTGCCAGCAGTTACTCGACGGGCTCAACTAATGAAAAACTGTTTTTT. This codes for CASSYSTGSTNEKLFF.